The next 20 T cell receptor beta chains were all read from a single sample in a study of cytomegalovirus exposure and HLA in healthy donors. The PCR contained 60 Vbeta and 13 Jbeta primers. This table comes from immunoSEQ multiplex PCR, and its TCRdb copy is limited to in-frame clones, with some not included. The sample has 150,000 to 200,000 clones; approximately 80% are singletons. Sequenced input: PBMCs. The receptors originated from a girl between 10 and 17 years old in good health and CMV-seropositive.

The CDR3 nucleotides read TGTGCCAGCAGTCTATACGCTGTGGAGCTAGCGGGAGTGGACGGGGAGCTGTTTTTT. This gives the protein CASSLYAVELAGVDGELFF. The chain links TRBV6-4 to TRBJ2-2; 10 bases map to TRBD2. This CDR3 is built from 19 residues. Germline values: CDR1 MRHNA, CDR2 SNTAGT. Losses at the gene ends were 5 bases for V and 7 bases for J; bases not matched to a gene: 19.

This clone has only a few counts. As DNA, the CDR3 is TGTGCCAGCAGCCAAGATCTCGGGGGCGAGCAGTACTTC. This encodes CASSQDLGGEQYF. The rearrangement joins TRBV4-2 to TRBJ2-7, with a tentative D call TRBD2 (6 bases). Germline CDR1 is LGHNA and CDR2 is YNFKEQ. The germline V and J ends were trimmed by 0 bases and 6 bases, with 9 bases remaining between them. The CDR3 runs to 13 residues.

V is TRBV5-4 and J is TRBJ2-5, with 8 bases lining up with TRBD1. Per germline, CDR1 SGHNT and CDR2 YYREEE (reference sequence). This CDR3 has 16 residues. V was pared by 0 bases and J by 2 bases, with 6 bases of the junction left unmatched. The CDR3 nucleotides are TGTGCCAGCAGCTTGGGGGGACAGGTGGGGCAAGAGACCCAGTACTTC. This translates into CASSLGGQVGQETQYF.

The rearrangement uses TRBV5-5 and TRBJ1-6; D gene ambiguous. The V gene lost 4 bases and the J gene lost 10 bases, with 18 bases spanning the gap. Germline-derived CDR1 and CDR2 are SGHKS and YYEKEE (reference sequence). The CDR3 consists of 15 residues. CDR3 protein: CASSPSVGQTSPLHF. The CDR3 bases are TGTGCCAGCAGCCCATCGGTTGGGCAGACGTCACCCCTCCACTTT.

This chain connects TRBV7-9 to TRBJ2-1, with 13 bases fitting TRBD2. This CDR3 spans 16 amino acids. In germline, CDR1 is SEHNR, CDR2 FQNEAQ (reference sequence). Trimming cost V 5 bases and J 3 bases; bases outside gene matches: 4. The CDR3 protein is CASSIRTSGSYNEQFF. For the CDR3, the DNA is TGTGCCAGCAGCATTCGGACTAGCGGGAGCTACAATGAGCAGTTCTTC.

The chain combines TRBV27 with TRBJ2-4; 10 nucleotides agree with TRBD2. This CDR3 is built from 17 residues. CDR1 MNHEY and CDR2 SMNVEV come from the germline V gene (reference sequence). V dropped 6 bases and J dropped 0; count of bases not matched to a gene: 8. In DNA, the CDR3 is TGTGCCAGCAGGCCGGGACTAGCGACTCTAGCCAAAAACATTCAGTACTTC. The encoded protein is CASRPGLATLAKNIQYF.

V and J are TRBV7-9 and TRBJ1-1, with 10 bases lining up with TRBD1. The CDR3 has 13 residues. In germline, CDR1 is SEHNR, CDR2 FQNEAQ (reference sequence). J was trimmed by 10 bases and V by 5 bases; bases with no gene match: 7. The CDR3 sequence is CASSREDRGLAFF. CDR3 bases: TGTGCCAGCAGCCGTGAGGACAGGGGGTTAGCTTTCTTT.

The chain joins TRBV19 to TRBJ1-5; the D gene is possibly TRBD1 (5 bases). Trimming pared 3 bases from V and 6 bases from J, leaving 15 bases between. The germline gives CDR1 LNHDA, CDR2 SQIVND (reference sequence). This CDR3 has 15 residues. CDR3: CASSILAGQSQPQHF. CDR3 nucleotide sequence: TGTGCCAGTAGTATTTTGGCAGGGCAGAGTCAGCCCCAGCATTTT.

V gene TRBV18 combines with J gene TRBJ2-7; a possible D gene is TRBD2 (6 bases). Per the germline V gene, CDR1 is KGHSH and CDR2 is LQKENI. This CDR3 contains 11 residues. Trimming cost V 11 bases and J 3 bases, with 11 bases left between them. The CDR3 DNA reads TGTGCCGGGGGGTTTGGCTACGAGCAGTACTTC. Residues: CAGGFGYEQYF.

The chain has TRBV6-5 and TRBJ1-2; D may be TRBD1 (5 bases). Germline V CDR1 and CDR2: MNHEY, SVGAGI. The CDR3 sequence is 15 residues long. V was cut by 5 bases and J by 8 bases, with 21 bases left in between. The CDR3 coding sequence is TGTGCCAGCAGTCCAGCAGGACACAAAACTGGGGGCTACACCTTC. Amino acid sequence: CASSPAGHKTGGYTF.

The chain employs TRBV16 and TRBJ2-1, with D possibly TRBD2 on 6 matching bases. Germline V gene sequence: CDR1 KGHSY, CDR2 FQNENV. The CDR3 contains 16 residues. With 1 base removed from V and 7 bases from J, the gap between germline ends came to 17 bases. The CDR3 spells CASSQFGGTPPNEQFF. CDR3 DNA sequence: TGTGCCAGCAGCCAATTCGGAGGGACTCCCCCTAATGAGCAGTTCTTC.

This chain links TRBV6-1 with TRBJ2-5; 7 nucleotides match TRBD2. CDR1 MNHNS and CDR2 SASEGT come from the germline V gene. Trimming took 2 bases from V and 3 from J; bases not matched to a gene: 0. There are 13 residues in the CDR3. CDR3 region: CASSELAEETQYF. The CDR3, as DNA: TGTGCCAGCAGTGAACTAGCGGAAGAGACCCAGTACTTC.

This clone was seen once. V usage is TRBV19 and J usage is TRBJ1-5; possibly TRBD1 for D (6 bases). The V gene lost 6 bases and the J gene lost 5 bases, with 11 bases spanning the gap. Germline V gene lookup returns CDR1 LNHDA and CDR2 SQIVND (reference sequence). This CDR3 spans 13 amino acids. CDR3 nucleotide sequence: TGTGCCAGTAGCAGGGGTAGGGATCAGCCCCAGCATTTT. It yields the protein CASSRGRDQPQHF.

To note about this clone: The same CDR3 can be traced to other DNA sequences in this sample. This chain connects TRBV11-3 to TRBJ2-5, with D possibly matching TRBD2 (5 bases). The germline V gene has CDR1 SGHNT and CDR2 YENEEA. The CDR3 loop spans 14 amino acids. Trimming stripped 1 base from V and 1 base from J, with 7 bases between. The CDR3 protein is CASSLGGSQETQYF. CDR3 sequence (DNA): TGTGCCAGCAGCTTAGGAGGGTCCCAAGAGACCCAGTACTTC.

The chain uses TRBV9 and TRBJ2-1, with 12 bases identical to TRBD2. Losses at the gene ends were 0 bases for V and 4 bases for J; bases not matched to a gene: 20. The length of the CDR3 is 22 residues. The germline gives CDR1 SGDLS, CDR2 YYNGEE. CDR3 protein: CASSVGSRPSSGRAKGYNEQFF. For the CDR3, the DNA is TGTGCCAGCAGCGTAGGTTCTCGCCCTTCTAGCGGGAGGGCGAAGGGGTACAATGAGCAGTTCTTC.

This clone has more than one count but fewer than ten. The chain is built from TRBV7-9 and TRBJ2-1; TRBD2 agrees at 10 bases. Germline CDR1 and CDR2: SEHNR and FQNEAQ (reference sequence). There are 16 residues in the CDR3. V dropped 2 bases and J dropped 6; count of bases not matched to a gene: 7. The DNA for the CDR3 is TGTGCCAGCAGCTTACTAGCGGGAGAGGGTGGCAATGAGCAGTTCTTC. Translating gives CASSLLAGEGGNEQFF.

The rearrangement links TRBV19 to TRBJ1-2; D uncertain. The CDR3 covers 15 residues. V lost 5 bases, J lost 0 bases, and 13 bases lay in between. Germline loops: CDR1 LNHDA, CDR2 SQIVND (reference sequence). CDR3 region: CASSARIDPNYGYTF. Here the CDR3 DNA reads TGTGCCAGTAGTGCCAGGATCGATCCTAACTATGGCTACACCTTC.

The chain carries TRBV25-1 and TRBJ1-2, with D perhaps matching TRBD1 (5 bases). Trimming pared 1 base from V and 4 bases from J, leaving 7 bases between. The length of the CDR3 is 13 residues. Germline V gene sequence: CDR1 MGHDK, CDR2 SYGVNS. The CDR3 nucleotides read TGTGCCAGCAGTGAATCCACAGGCTATGGCTACACCTTC. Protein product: CASSESTGYGYTF.

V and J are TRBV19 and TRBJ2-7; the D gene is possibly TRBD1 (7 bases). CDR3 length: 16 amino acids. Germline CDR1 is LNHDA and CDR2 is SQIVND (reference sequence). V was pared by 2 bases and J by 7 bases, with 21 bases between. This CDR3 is CASSISGGTATWEQYF. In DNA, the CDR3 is TGTGCCAGTAGTATATCAGGCGGGACAGCTACGTGGGAGCAGTACTTC.

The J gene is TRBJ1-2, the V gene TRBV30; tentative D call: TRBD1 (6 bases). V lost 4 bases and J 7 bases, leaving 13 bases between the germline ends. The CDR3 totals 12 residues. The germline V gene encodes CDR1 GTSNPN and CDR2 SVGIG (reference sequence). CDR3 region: CAWKDSGFGYTF. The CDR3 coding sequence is TGTGCCTGGAAGGACAGCGGCTTTGGCTACACCTTC.